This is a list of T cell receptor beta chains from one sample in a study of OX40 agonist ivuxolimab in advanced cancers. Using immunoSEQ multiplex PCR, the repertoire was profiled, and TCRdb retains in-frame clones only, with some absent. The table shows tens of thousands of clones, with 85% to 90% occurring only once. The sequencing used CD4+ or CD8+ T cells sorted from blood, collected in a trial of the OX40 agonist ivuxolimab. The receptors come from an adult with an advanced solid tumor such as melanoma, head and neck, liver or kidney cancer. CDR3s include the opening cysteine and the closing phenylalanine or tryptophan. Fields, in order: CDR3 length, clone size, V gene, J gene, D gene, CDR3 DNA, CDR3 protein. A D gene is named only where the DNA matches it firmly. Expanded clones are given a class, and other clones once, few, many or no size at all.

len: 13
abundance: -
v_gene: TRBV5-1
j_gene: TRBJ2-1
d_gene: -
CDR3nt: TGCGCCAGCAGCTTGGCATTTGGGAATGAGCAGTTCTTC
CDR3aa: CASSLAFGNEQFF

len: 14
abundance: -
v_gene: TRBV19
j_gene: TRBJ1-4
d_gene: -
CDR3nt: TGTGCCAGTACCACCGTCCTACGAGGGGAAAAACTGTTTTTT
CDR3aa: CASTTVLRGEKLFF

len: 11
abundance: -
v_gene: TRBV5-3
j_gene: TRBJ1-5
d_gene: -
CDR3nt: TGTGCCAGAAGCTTGCGCCAGCCCCAGCATTTT
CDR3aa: CARSLRQPQHF

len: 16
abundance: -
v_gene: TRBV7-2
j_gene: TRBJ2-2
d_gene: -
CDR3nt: TGTGCCAGCAGACTCATGGGAAAGGGGAAAGCCGGGGAGCTGTTTTTT
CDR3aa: CASRLMGKGKAGELFF

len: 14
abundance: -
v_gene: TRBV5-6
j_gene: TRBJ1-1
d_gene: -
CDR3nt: TGTGCCAGCAGCTTGAGAGGGGCTCGGACTGAAGCTTTCTTT
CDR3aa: CASSLRGARTEAFF

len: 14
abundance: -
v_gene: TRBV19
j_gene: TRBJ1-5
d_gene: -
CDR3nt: TGTGCCAGTAGTATAGGCACTAGCAATCAGCCCCAGCATTTT
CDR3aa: CASSIGTSNQPQHF

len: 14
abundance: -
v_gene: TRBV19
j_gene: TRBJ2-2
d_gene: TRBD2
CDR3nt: TGTGCCAGTTCGGCTAGCGGGAGAACCGGGGAGCTGTTTTTT
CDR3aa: CASSASGRTGELFF

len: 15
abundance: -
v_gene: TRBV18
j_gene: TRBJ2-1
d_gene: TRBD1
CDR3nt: TGTGCCAGCTCACCCGGGACAGGGGCGTACAATGAGCAGTTCTTC
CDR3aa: CASSPGTGAYNEQFF

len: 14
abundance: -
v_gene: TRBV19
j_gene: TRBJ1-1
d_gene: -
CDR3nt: TGTGCCAGTAGTCCCCGTGAGGAGAACACTGAAGCTTTCTTT
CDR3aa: CASSPREENTEAFF

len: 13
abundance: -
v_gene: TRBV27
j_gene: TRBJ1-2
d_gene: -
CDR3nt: TGTGCCAGCAGCATCCAACCCACGTATGGCTACACCTTC
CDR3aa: CASSIQPTYGYTF

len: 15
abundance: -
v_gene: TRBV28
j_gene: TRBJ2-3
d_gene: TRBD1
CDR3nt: TGTGCCAGCAGTCCCTCGGGACAGGGCACAGATACGCAGTATTTT
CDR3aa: CASSPSGQGTDTQYF

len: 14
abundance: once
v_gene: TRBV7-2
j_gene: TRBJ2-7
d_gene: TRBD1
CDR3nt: TGTGCCAGCAGTACGGGACAGTTCTCCTACGAGCAGTACTTC
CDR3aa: CASSTGQFSYEQYF

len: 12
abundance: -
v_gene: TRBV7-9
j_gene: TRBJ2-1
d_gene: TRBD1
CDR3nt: TGTGCCAGCAGCAGGACAGGGGATGAGCAGTTCTTC
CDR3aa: CASSRTGDEQFF

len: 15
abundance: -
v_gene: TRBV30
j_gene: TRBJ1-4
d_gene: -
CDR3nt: TGTGCCTGGAGTGTGGGGACAAGTATCCTTGAAAAACTGTTTTTT
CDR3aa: CAWSVGTSILEKLFF

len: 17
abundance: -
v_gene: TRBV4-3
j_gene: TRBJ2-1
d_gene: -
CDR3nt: TGCGCCAGCAGCCAAGGTAGGGCCTCCCCGGCAGGCAATGAGCAGTTCTTC
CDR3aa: CASSQGRASPAGNEQFF

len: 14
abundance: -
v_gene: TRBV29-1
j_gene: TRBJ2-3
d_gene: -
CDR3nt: TGCAGCGTTGAGGCAGAGTGGAGCACAGATACGCAGTATTTT
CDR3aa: CSVEAEWSTDTQYF

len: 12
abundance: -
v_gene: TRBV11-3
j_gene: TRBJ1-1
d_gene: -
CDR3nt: TGTGCCAGCGGCAATGGAGACACTGAAGCTTTCTTT
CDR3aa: CASGNGDTEAFF

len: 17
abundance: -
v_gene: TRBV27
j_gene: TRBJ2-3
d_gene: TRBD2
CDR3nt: TGTGCCAGCAGTTTCCCGGGGGTAGCGGGGGGCCCTGATACGCAGTATTTT
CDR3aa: CASSFPGVAGGPDTQYF

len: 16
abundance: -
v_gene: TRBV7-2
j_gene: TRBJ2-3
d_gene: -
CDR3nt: TGTGCCAGCAGCTTAGGGACACCGTGGGATGGAGATACGCAGTATTTT
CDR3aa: CASSLGTPWDGDTQYF

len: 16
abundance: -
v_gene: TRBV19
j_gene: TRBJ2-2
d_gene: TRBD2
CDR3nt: TGTGCCAGTAGTACGGTAGCGGGTTCGAACACCGGGGAGCTGTTTTTT
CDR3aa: CASSTVAGSNTGELFF

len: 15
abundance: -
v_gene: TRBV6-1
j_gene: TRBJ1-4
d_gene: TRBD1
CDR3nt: TGTGCCAGCACTGAGGGACAGACAGGGAACGAAAAACTGTTTTTT
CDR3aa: CASTEGQTGNEKLFF

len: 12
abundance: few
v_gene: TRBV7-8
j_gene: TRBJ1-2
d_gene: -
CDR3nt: TGTGCCAGCAGCACGACAGGAACGGGCTACACCTTC
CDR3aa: CASSTTGTGYTF

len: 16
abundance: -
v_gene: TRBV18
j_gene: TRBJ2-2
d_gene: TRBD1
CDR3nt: TGTGCCACCTTAAGTCGGACAGGCGCGAACACCGGGGAGCTGTTTTTT
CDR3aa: CATLSRTGANTGELFF

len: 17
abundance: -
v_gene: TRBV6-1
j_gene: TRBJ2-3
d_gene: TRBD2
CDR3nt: TGTGCCAGCAGTGAAGCGCATCTAGCGGGGAGCACAGATACGCAGTATTTT
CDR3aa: CASSEAHLAGSTDTQYF

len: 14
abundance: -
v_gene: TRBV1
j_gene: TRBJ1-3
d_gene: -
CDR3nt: TGCACCAGCAGCCATTTAGGGGATGGAAACACCATATATTTT
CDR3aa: CTSSHLGDGNTIYF

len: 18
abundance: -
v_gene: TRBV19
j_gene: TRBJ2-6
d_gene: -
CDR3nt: TGTGCCAGTAGTATAGAGGCAGGGGCGAGCTCTGGGGCCAACGTCCTGACTTTC
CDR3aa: CASSIEAGASSGANVLTF

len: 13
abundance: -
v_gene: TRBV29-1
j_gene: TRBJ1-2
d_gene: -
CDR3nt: TGCAGCGTTGTTGAAGGAAACAGCTATGGCTACACCTTC
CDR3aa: CSVVEGNSYGYTF